Included here is one T cell receptor (beta chain) sequence, with context. These data come from a study of control samples from healthy donors and cancer patients. Trimming pared 5 bases from V and 0 bases from J, leaving 7 bases between. The CDR3 is made up of 14 amino acids. Germline values: CDR1 MNHNY, CDR2 SVGAGI (reference sequence). Sequencing was performed with immunoSEQ multiplex PCR; in TCRdb, only in-frame clones are kept and a portion is missing. The sample lists about 80,000 clones; 85% to 90% were seen once. The specimen sequenced was blood. V is TRBV6-6 and J is TRBJ1-4; D unclear. The receptor was isolated from a woman aged 55 to 70 in good health. The CDR3 nucleotides are TGTGCCAGCAGTCCTACGGCAACTAATGAAAAACTGTTTTTT. This gives the protein CASSPTATNEKLFF.